The rows below give T cell receptor beta chains drawn from one sample of a study of T cells after yellow fever vaccination. TCRdb re-called the 5' RACE reads with MiXCR, one entry per CDR3 protein. This table has 450,000 to 550,000 distinct CDR3 sequences, just over 20% appearing once. Source: PBMCs, taken roughly 20 days after the first yellow fever vaccination. The receptors originated from a man younger than 35 who received the YFV17D yellow fever vaccine. Both conserved end residues are trimmed from each CDR3.

J | V | CDR3
TRBJ2-1 | TRBV24-1 | ATSDHPGRGFRNEQF
TRBJ2-3 | TRBV27 | ASSLHGTDTQY
TRBJ2-2 | TRBV10-3 | AIRERQGVAGELF
TRBJ2-1 | TRBV6-5 | ASSYPQGTGYEQF
TRBJ2-2 | TRBV29-1 | SERDANTGELF
TRBJ2-1 | TRBV12-3/TRBV12-4 | ASSSLTFTYNEQF
TRBJ1-2 | TRBV28 | ASEPQAIPYGYT
TRBJ1-4 | TRBV4-1 | ASSQDWGGVGEKLF
TRBJ2-7 | TRBV6-1 | ASSQAGRGGYEQY
TRBJ1-2 | TRBV5-1 | ASSPGGTGVGYT
TRBJ1-2 | TRBV7-2 | ASSLSPWGAT
TRBJ2-2 | TRBV20-1 | SAALTGELF
TRBJ2-5 | TRBV20-1 | SASGLPTRQETQY
TRBJ2-1 | TRBV7-6 | ASSPGDVNEQF
TRBJ2-2 | TRBV12-3/TRBV12-4 | ASSSIPNTGELF
TRBJ1-2 | TRBV7-2 | ASSFGGNSYGYT
TRBJ1-1 | TRBV7-2 | ASSLRDRRFMNTEAF
TRBJ2-3 | TRBV12-3/TRBV12-4 | ASSLGLAADTQY
TRBJ1-1 | TRBV5-1 | ASSLPGGRAEAF
TRBJ2-3 | TRBV7-2 | ASSRASGGGADTQY
TRBJ2-3 | TRBV6-6 | ASSFTPDTQY
TRBJ2-3 | TRBV29-1 | SVEFSRGVAGTQY
TRBJ1-1 | TRBV5-1 | ASSLATVLNTEAF
TRBJ1-1 | TRBV25-1 | ASSGEGGTVAWNTEAF
TRBJ2-5 | TRBV4-1 | ASSQDAVGQETQY
TRBJ2-1 | TRBV7-6 | ASSLAHVGYNEQF
TRBJ1-2 | TRBV7-2 | ASSSYHRDRVNYGYT
TRBJ1-4 | TRBV30 | AWSVIGIGKLF
TRBJ2-3 | TRBV12-3/TRBV12-4 | ASRRGVGRGTDTQY
TRBJ2-5 | TRBV18 | ASSPRKEGISQETQY
TRBJ2-3 | TRBV7-2 | ASSQTGRVDTQY
TRBJ2-1 | TRBV28 | ASSSSSGGAVYNEQF
TRBJ1-2 | TRBV4-3 | ASSQDHGQGAYGYT
TRBJ1-4 | TRBV7-6 | ASSPNSGRATNEKLF
TRBJ1-1 | TRBV18 | ASSQNQGKNTEAF
TRBJ2-4 | TRBV7-2 | ASRRTSGGLAKNIQY
TRBJ2-5 | TRBV4-2 | ASRGRDPTETQY
TRBJ1-1 | TRBV6-1 | ASSDPGQLEEAF
TRBJ1-1 | TRBV4-2 | ASSQMTGYTEAF
TRBJ2-3 | TRBV2 | ASTQLTSADTQY
TRBJ2-1 | TRBV29-1 | SAQTRGGLNEQF
TRBJ1-6 | TRBV4-2 | ASSQEWGADNSPLH
TRBJ2-1 | TRBV18 | ASSPLGTGGYNEQF
TRBJ2-2 | TRBV7-9 | ASSPPGGELF
TRBJ2-1 | TRBV18 | ASSPFERGGEQF
TRBJ2-2 | TRBV9 | ASSVEDTGELF
TRBJ2-3 | TRBV12-3/TRBV12-4 | ASSSGLRNTDTQY
TRBJ1-4 | TRBV7-2 | ASSLAWGAGEKLF
TRBJ1-2 | TRBV29-1 | SVGDSGYT
TRBJ2-3 | TRBV12-5 | ASGLPASSDTQY
TRBJ2-1 | TRBV24-1 | ATSDWTGLQF
TRBJ1-1 | TRBV5-1 | ASKQGVTEAF
TRBJ2-1 | TRBV5-1 | ASSLGSQNNEQF
TRBJ2-1 | TRBV4-3 | ASSHTSGGAGYNEQF
TRBJ2-5 | TRBV3-1 | ASSQVAVARTQY
TRBJ1-3 | TRBV7-6 | ASSFLSGYTGNTIY
TRBJ2-5 | TRBV12-3/TRBV12-4 | ASTPWGPETQY